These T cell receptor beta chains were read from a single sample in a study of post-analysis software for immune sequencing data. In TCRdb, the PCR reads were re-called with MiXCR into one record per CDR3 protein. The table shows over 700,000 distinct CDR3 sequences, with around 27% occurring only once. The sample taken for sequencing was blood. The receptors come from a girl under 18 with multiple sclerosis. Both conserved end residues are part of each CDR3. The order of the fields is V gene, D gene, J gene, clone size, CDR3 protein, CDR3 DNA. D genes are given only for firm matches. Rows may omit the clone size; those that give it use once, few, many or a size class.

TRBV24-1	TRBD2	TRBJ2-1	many	CATSEHRIRSGISYNEQFF	TGTGCCACCAGTGAACATAGGATCCGGAGCGGGATTTCCTACAATGAGCAGTTCTTC
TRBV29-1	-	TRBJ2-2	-	CSVRASGELFF	TGCAGCGTGCGGGCGTCTGGGGAGCTGTTTTTT
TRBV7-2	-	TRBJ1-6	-	CASSLDRPGAGSLLHF	TGTGCCAGCAGCTTAGATCGGCCGGGAGCGGGTTCACTCCTCCACTTT
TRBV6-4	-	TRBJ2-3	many	CATPDTQYF	TGTGCCACCCCAGATACGCAGTATTTT
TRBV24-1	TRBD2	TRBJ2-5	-	CATSGQGGKTQYF	TGTGCCACCAGTGGCCAGGGAGGGAAGACCCAGTACTTC
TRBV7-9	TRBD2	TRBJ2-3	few	CASSRLAAPTDTQYF	TGTGCCAGCAGTCGACTAGCGGCGCCCACAGATACGCAGTATTTT
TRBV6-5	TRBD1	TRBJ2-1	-	CASSYGSGQPYNEQFF	TGTGCCAGCAGTTACGGGTCGGGACAGCCCTACAATGAGCAGTTCTTC
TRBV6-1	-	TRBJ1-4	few	CASSDRGLNEKLFF	TGTGCCAGCAGTGACCGGGGGCTGAATGAAAAACTGTTTTTT
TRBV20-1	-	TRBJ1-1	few	CSARGGRGTEAFF	TGCAGTGCTAGGGGGGGGAGGGGAACTGAAGCTTTCTTT
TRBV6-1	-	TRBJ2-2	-	CASSGREPGELFF	TGTGCCAGCAGTGGGAGAGAGCCCGGGGAGCTGTTTTTT
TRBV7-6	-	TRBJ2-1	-	CTSSLVQGYNEQFF	TGTACCAGCAGCTTAGTGCAGGGCTACAATGAGCAGTTCTTC
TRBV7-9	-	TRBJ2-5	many	CASSFQGGETQYF	TGTGCCAGCAGCTTTCAGGGCGGAGAGACCCAGTACTTC
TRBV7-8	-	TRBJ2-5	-	CASSLVRSGDQETQYF	TGTGCCAGCAGCTTAGTTCGGAGCGGAGATCAAGAGACCCAGTACTTC
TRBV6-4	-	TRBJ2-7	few	CASSDRPRVTPYEQYF	TGTGCCAGCAGTGACAGACCTAGGGTGACCCCCTACGAGCAGTACTTC
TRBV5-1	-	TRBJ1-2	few	CASLLQITSTF	TGCGCCAGCCTCCTACAGATTACGTCCACCTTC
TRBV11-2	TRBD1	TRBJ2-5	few	CASSPNNGGQFFSDQYF	TGTGCCAGCAGCCCGAATAATGGGGGACAGTTCTTCTCGGACCAGTACTTC
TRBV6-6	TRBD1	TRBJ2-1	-	CASSPPLRGPLYNEQFF	TGTGCCAGCAGTCCTCCTCTCAGGGGGCCCCTTTACAATGAGCAGTTCTTC
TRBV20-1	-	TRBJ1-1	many	CSARDGGRPGTEAFF	TGCAGTGCTAGAGATGGCGGGAGGCCCGGGACTGAAGCTTTCTTT
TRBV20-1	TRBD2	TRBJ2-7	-	CSATPPGLVAYEQYF	TGCAGTGCTACACCACCGGGACTAGTTGCCTACGAGCAGTACTTC
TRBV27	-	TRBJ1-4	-	CASSFLDRRGEKLFF	TGTGCCAGCAGTTTTCTCGACAGAAGAGGAGAAAAACTGTTTTTT
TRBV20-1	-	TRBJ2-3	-	CSARTLSDTQYF	TGCAGTGCCAGGACCCTGAGTGATACGCAGTATTTT
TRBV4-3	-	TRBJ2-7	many	CASSQQNSGLGSYEQYF	TGCGCCAGCAGCCAGCAAAATAGCGGCCTCGGCTCCTACGAGCAGTACTTC
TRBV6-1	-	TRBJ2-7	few	CASSLGVLSYEQYF	TGTGCCAGCAGTCTGGGTGTTTTATCCTACGAGCAGTACTTC
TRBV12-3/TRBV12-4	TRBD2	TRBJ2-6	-	CASSSPSFTGTSGGSSGANVLTF	TGTGCCAGCAGCTCACCTTCATTCACCGGGACTAGCGGGGGAAGCTCTGGGGCCAACGTCCTGACTTTC
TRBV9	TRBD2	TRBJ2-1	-	CASSVDRLAGVSGEQFF	TGTGCCAGCAGCGTAGATAGACTAGCGGGAGTATCCGGTGAGCAGTTCTTC
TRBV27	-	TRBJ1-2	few	CASSFVPGYGYTF	TGTGCCAGCAGTTTTGTCCCTGGCTATGGCTACACCTTC
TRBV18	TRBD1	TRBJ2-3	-	CASSPRQGVTDTQYF	TGTGCCAGCTCACCTCGACAGGGGGTCACAGATACGCAGTATTTT
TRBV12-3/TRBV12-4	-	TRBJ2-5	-	CASSLLGAPSSGQETQYF	TGTGCCAGCAGTTTGTTGGGGGCGCCGTCGTCTGGGCAAGAGACCCAGTACTTC
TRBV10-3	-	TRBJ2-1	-	CAISESFPASSYNEQFF	TGTGCCATCAGTGAGTCGTTCCCCGCGAGCTCCTACAATGAGCAGTTCTTC
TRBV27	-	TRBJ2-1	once	CASSTRLVGNEQFF	TGTGCCAGCAGTACGCGACTAGTTGGCAATGAGCAGTTCTTC
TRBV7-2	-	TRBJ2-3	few	CAIPGRGGTDTQYF	TGTGCCATTCCCGGCAGGGGGGGGACAGATACGCAGTATTTT
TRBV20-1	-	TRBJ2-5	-	CSARRVGLAETQETQYF	TGCAGTGCTAGGAGGGTTGGGTTAGCGGAGACCCAAGAGACCCAGTACTTC
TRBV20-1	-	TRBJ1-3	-	CSAITGSGNTIYF	TGCAGTGCAATCACAGGCTCTGGAAACACCATATATTTT
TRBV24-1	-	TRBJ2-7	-	CATSDAARNKNYEQYF	TGTGCCACCAGTGATGCGGCGAGGAACAAAAACTACGAGCAGTACTTC
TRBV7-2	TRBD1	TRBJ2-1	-	CASRQRTGYNEQFF	TGTGCCAGCAGACAACGGACAGGATACAATGAGCAGTTCTTC
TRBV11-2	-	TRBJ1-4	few	CASSLTPTNEKLFF	TGTGCCAGCAGCTTGACACCAACTAATGAAAAACTGTTTTTT
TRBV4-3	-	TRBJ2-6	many	CASSQGPYGANVLTF	TGCGCCAGCAGCCAAGGTCCGTACGGGGCCAACGTCCTGACTTTC
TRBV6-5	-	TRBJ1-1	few	CASSYPGGGGAFF	TGTGCCAGCAGTTACCCGGGTGGAGGGGGAGCTTTCTTT
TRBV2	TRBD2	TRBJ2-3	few	CASTREDGRSTDTQYF	TGTGCCAGCACGCGGGAGGACGGGAGGAGCACAGATACGCAGTATTTT
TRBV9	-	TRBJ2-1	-	CASSNRDPRAISYNEQFF	TGTGCCAGCAGCAACCGGGACCCACGCGCCATATCCTACAATGAGCAGTTCTTC
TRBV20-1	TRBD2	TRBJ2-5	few	CSASKRETWQETQYF	TGCAGTGCGTCCAAGCGGGAGACATGGCAAGAGACCCAGTACTTC
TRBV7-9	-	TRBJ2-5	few	CASSDSGAASFQYF	TGTGCCAGCAGCGACAGCGGAGCGGCGAGCTTCCAGTACTTC
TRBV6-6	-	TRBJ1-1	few	CASSYVQVNTEAFF	TGTGCCAGCAGTTACGTCCAGGTGAACACTGAAGCTTTCTTT
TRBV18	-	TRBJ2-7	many	CASSPLSSYEQYF	TGTGCCAGCAGCCCCCTGAGCTCCTACGAGCAGTACTTC
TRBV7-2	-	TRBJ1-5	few	CASSLGSENQPQHF	TGTGCCAGCAGCTTGGGGAGTGAGAATCAGCCCCAGCATTTT
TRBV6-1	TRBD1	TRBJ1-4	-	CASRQGARDEKLFF	TGTGCCAGCAGGCAGGGGGCTCGGGATGAAAAACTGTTTTTT
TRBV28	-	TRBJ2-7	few	CASSLIGSQVSYEQYF	TGTGCCAGCAGTTTAATCGGTTCGCAGGTCTCCTACGAGCAGTACTTC
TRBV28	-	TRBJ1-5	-	CACSLGGGQPQHF	TGTGCCTGCAGTTTGGGGGGGGGCCAGCCCCAGCATTTT
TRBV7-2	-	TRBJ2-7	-	CASSVGNSYEQYF	TGTGCCAGCAGCGTCGGGAACTCCTACGAGCAGTACTTC
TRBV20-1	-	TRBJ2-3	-	CSARFGSEFTDTQYF	TGCAGTGCTAGGTTTGGTAGCGAATTCACAGATACGCAGTATTTT